These 8 T cell receptor beta chains were all obtained from the same sample, sequenced in a study of blood T cell repertoires in COVID-19. Method: immunoSEQ multiplex PCR; TCRdb's copy keeps in-frame clones and lacks some. Of 230,000 or so clones listed, about 86% are singletons. Sequenced input: peripheral blood. The source is a middle-aged man with active or convalescent COVID-19.

V is TRBV7-3 and J is TRBJ2-6; D is uncertain. The CDR3 is 14 amino acids. The germline V gene has CDR1 SGHTA and CDR2 FQGTGA. The V and J ends lost 5 bases and 0 bases respectively, with 5 bases between them. For the CDR3, the DNA is TGTGCCAGCAGCAAGAGCTCTGGGGCCAACGTCCTGACTTTC. It is translated as CASSKSSGANVLTF.

The rearrangement uses TRBV12-3 or TRBV12-4 and TRBJ1-2; D may be TRBD1 (5 bases). Trimming took 7 bases from V and 7 from J, leaving 13 bases between them. CDR3 length: 12 residues. The CDR3 DNA reads TGTGCCAGCAACCAGGGTCGGAGTGGCTACACCTTC. Encoded protein: CASNQGRSGYTF.

V is TRBV5-1 and J is TRBJ1-2; 8 bases match TRBD1. V was clipped by 0 bases and J by 7 bases; unmatched bases: 5. Germline CDR1 SGHRS, CDR2 YFSETQ. The CDR3 extends over 14 amino acids. The CDR3 reads CASSLGTGNPGYTF. The CDR3, as DNA: TGCGCCAGCAGCTTGGGGACAGGGAACCCTGGCTACACCTTC.

The chain has TRBV10-3 and TRBJ1-5, with D hard to call. Looked up from germline, CDR1 is ENHRY and CDR2 is SYGVKD. Between the trimmed V and J ends, which lost 6 bases and 11 bases, there was a span of 17 bases. The CDR3 consists of 13 residues. In DNA form, the CDR3 reads TGTGCCATCAGACCCAGCGTCGGCGGGTCCCAGCATTTT. Protein product: CAIRPSVGGSQHF.

The chain has TRBV7-2 and TRBJ1-5; D gene uncertain. The germline gives CDR1 SGHTA, CDR2 FQGNSA. The V and J ends lost 5 bases and 1 base respectively, with 15 bases between them. The CDR3 has 16 amino acids. DNA for the CDR3: TGTGCCAGCAGCCCAGAGCTGCTCGGGAGCAATCAGCCCCAGCATTTT. It yields the protein CASSPELLGSNQPQHF.

The rearrangement links TRBV19 to TRBJ2-3; D uncertain. The V gene lost 5 bases and the J gene lost 6 bases, with 9 bases spanning the gap. The germline V gene has CDR1 LNHDA and CDR2 SQIVND (reference sequence). The CDR3 totals 12 residues. In nucleotides, the CDR3 is TGTGCCAGTAGTTCTACCGTGGATACGCAGTATTTT. Its translation: CASSSTVDTQYF.

The CDR3 DNA is TGCGCCAGCAGCCGCACAATTGCAACTAATGAAAAACTGTTTTTT. Residues: CASSRTIATNEKLFF. This chain connects TRBV4-1 to TRBJ1-4; D is undetermined. Germline V CDR1 and CDR2: MGHRA, YSYEKL. V lost 4 bases and J lost 0, with 9 bases in between. This CDR3 is built from 15 residues.

The chain is built from TRBV5-4 and TRBJ2-7; 7 bases are shared with TRBD1. CDR1 and CDR2 (germline): SGHNT, YYREEE (reference sequence). V dropped 5 bases and J dropped 4; count of bases not matched to a gene: 6. The CDR3 length is 13 residues. The CDR3 sequence is CASRIEQGYEQYF. The CDR3 DNA reads TGTGCCAGCAGGATTGAACAGGGGTACGAGCAGTACTTC.